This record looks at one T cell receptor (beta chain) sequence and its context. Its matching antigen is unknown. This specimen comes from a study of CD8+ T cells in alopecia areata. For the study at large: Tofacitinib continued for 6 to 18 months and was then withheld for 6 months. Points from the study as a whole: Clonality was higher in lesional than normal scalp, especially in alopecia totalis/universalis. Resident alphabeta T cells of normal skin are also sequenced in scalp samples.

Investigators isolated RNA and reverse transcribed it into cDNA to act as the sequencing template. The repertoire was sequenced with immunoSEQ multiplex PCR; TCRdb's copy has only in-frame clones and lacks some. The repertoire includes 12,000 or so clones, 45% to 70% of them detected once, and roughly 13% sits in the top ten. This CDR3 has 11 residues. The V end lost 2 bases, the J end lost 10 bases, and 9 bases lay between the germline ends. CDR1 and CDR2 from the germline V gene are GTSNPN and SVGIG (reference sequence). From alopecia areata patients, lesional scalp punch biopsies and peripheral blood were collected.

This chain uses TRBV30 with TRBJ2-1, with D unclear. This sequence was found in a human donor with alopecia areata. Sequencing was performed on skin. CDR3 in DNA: TGTGCCTGGAGTTTCATTCGGGAGCAGTTCTTC. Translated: CAWSFIREQFF.